Each of the 18 T cell receptor beta chains below was sequenced from the same sample in a study of long-term antiretroviral therapy in people with HIV. Researchers ran immunoSEQ v3.0 at survey level. Generated by immunoSEQ multiplex PCR, the TCRdb table keeps only in-frame clones and is missing some. This table has tens of thousands of clones, roughly 87% appearing once. Source: unsorted PBMCs, taken 2 years after starting antiretroviral therapy. The receptors originated from a man aged 45-65 years with HIV.

The chain couples TRBV25-1 to TRBJ2-7; 9 bases are shared with TRBD1. Unmatched junction bases numbered 11, after V lost 7 bases and J lost 1 base. The CDR3 contains 16 residues. Germline V lookup: CDR1 MGHDK, CDR2 SYGVNS. CDR3 bases: TGTGCCAGCACCTCTAAAGGACAGGGGCGATCCTACGAGCAGTACTTC. It is translated as CASTSKGQGRSYEQYF.

The chain joins TRBV19 to TRBJ2-2; TRBD1 matches at 7 bases. The germline gives CDR1 LNHDA, CDR2 SQIVND (reference sequence). Unmatched junction bases numbered 5, after V lost 4 bases and J lost 6 bases. The CDR3 has 14 amino acids. The CDR3 reads CASSRQGRPGELFF. CDR3 coding DNA: TGTGCCAGTAGTAGACAGGGCCGGCCCGGGGAGCTGTTTTTT.

This chain uses TRBV28 with TRBJ2-1, with a possible D match to TRBD1 (6 bases). The CDR3 is made up of 13 amino acids. Per the germline V gene, CDR1 is MDHEN and CDR2 is SYDVKM. V gave up 3 bases and J gave up 10 bases, with 13 bases separating them. CDR3 in amino acids: CASSFSGQKEQFF. CDR3 DNA: TGTGCCAGCAGTTTCTCCGGACAGAAGGAGCAGTTCTTC. Full variable domain (rest looked up from reference TRBV28 and TRBJ2-1): DVKVTQSSRYLVKRTGEKVFLECVQDMDHENMFWYRQDPGLGLRLIYFSYDVKMKEKGDIPEGYSVSREKKERFSLILESASTNQTSMYLCASSFSGQKEQFFGPGTRLTVL.

The chain links TRBV27 to TRBJ1-4; 7 positions agree with TRBD1. V trimming: 5 bases; J trimming: 12 bases; junction bases outside the gene matches: 12. The germline V gene encodes CDR1 MNHEY and CDR2 SMNVEV (reference sequence). The CDR3 has 14 residues. The CDR3 DNA follows: TGTGCCAGCAGTCCCCAGACGACAGGGCAGGAACTGTTTTTT. Translated, it gives CASSPQTTGQELFF.

The genes are TRBV7-9 and TRBJ1-1, with a weak D call TRBD1 (5 bases). CDR1 is SEHNR and CDR2 is FQNEAQ in the germline V gene (reference sequence). This CDR3 spans 18 amino acids. V was clipped by 6 bases and J by 0 bases, with 23 bases between them. CDR3 bases: TGTGCCAGCAGGGGTCAGGCAGACCAGGGAAAAATGAACACTGAAGCTTTCTTT. Translation: CASRGQADQGKMNTEAFF.

V and J are TRBV30 and TRBJ2-3; TRBD2 matches 7 bases. The trim removed 0 bases at V and 2 bases at J, leaving 8 bases unmatched. The CDR3 totals 16 residues. Looked up from germline, CDR1 is GTSNPN and CDR2 is SVGIG (reference sequence). CDR3 nucleotide sequence: TGTGCCTGGAGTGTTTTTCCCAGCGGGGCCACAGATACGCAGTATTTT. This translates into CAWSVFPSGATDTQYF.

V and J are TRBV9 and TRBJ2-2, with 7 bases fitting TRBD1. CDR1 and CDR2 from the germline V gene are SGDLS and YYNGEE. The CDR3 length is 17 residues. The V gene end was trimmed by 4 bases and the J gene end by 0 bases; junction bases not matched to a gene: 9. The CDR3 sequence is CASSSRGTVANTGELFF. CDR3 sequence (DNA): TGTGCCAGCAGCTCCAGGGGGACCGTTGCGAACACCGGGGAGCTGTTTTTT.

The chain combines TRBV28 with TRBJ2-7; D is perhaps TRBD2 (6 bases). The germline gives CDR1 MDHEN, CDR2 SYDVKM. V dropped 8 bases and J dropped 0 bases, with 11 bases sitting between them. The CDR3 contains 13 residues. The CDR3 sequence is CASLRDGSYEQYF. In nucleotides, the CDR3 is TGTGCCAGCTTGCGGGACGGCTCCTACGAGCAGTACTTC.

The rearrangement uses TRBV27 and TRBJ1-4; a possible D gene is TRBD1 (5 bases). Deletions cut 3 bases from V and 7 bases from J, with 9 bases between. This CDR3 is 13 amino acids long. Germline V CDR1 and CDR2: MNHEY, SMNVEV (reference sequence). Written as DNA, the CDR3 is TGTGCCAGCAGTTTCAGGGCCGTTGAAAAACTGTTTTTT. Protein product: CASSFRAVEKLFF. The full variable domain, in which reference TRBV27 and TRBJ1-4 provide the parts outside the CDR3, is EAQVTQNPRYLITVTGKKLTVTCSQNMNHEYMSWYRQDPGLGLRQIYYSMNVEVTDKGDVPEGYKVSRKEKRNFPLILESPSPNQTSLYFCASSFRAVEKLFFGSGTQLSVL.

This rearrangement joins TRBV5-1 to TRBJ2-3, with TRBD2 matching 13 bases. V lost 3 bases, J lost 6 bases, and 7 bases stayed unmatched. Germline values: CDR1 SGHRS, CDR2 YFSETQ. This CDR3 region has 16 residues. CDR3 DNA: TGCGCCAGCAGCTCACGGACTAGCGGGAGCGGTGATACGCAGTATTTT. It encodes CASSSRTSGSGDTQYF.

This clone was recorded only once. The chain links TRBV18 to TRBJ2-7; D is perhaps TRBD2 (7 bases). V was trimmed by 5 bases and J by 0 bases, leaving 17 bases between them. The CDR3 is made up of 16 amino acids. CDR1 KGHSH and CDR2 LQKENI come from the germline V gene. CDR3 in amino acids: CASSSRGAKSSYEQYF. The CDR3 DNA is TGTGCCAGCTCATCACGGGGGGCAAAGAGCTCCTACGAGCAGTACTTC.

This chain links TRBV12-5 with TRBJ1-1; a possible D gene is TRBD1 (6 bases). The CDR3 consists of 13 residues. The ends were cut back, 6 bases at V and 1 base at J, with 9 bases in the middle. Germline V gene lookup returns CDR1 LGHNT and CDR2 FRNRAP. The CDR3 DNA reads TGTGCTAGTGGCTCGGGGGCGAACACTGAAGCTTTCTTT. This gives the protein CASGSGANTEAFF.

About this clone: Compared with germline, one end of the junction differs, possibly owing to a read error. This chain links TRBV7-7 with TRBJ2-1; 8 nucleotides align to TRBD2. The CDR3 is made up of 14 amino acids. The germline V gene has CDR1 SSHAT and CDR2 FNYEAQ (reference sequence). The CDR3 DNA reads TGTGCTAGCAGCTTACGGCGGGGGGACAATGAGCAGTTCTTC. It codes for CASSLRRGDNEQFF.

This rearrangement joins TRBV11-3 to TRBJ2-7, with D perhaps assigned TRBD1 or TRBD2 (6 bases each). This CDR3 region has 19 residues. V was cut by 1 base and J by 3 bases, with 25 bases left in between. Germline loops: CDR1 SGHNT, CDR2 YENEEA. For the CDR3, the DNA is TGTGCCAGCAGCTTAGGTTTTGACGGGGGCGGAGATAACCGCTACGAGCAGTACTTC. This encodes CASSLGFDGGGDNRYEQYF.

The chain has TRBV5-4 and TRBJ2-6; possible D gene TRBD1, 6 bases. This CDR3 is built from 17 residues. Trimming cost V 6 bases and J 0 bases, with 16 bases left between them. Looked up from germline, CDR1 is SGHNT and CDR2 is YYREEE (reference sequence). The CDR3 protein is CASNRDTIDSGANVLTF. The CDR3 region has the DNA TGTGCCAGCAACCGGGACACGATAGACTCTGGGGCCAACGTCCTGACTTTC.

This rearrangement joins TRBV19 to TRBJ2-7; tentative D call: TRBD1 (5 bases). Germline V gene sequence: CDR1 LNHDA, CDR2 SQIVND (reference sequence). CDR3 size: 14 residues. The ends were cut back, 8 bases at V and 5 bases at J, with 19 bases in the middle. The CDR3 sequence: CASPRTPHDHEQYF. The CDR3 DNA reads TGTGCCAGTCCGAGGACACCCCATGACCACGAGCAGTACTTC.

The chain has TRBV7-2 and TRBJ2-7; 12 nucleotides match TRBD1. Trimming cost V 4 bases and J 3 bases; bases outside gene matches: 4. CDR3 length equals 15 residues. Germline CDR1 SGHTA, CDR2 FQGNSA. Here the CDR3 reads CASSSGTGGFYEQYF. In nucleotides, the CDR3 is TGTGCCAGCAGCTCGGGGACAGGGGGCTTCTACGAGCAGTACTTC.

The chain has TRBV6-5 and TRBJ2-7; 7 bases fit TRBD2. This CDR3 region has 14 residues. The germline gives CDR1 MNHEY, CDR2 SVGAGI. V trimming: 0 bases; J trimming: 6 bases; junction bases outside the gene matches: 5. In DNA form, the CDR3 reads TGTGCCAGCAGTTACTCGGCACTAGCGCTCGAGCAGTACTTC. Its protein is CASSYSALALEQYF.